A single sample gave rise to the 32 T cell receptor beta chains below, sequenced in a study of persistence of HIV-infected CD4 T cells. What these receptors recognize is not known. This was the immunoSEQ version 4 assay in survey mode. Using immunoSEQ multiplex PCR, the repertoire was profiled, and TCRdb retains in-frame clones only, with some absent. In the table there are around 35,000 clones, about 81% of which are singletons. The stimulus was an HIV-1 Gag 15-mer peptide pool, approximately 0.93 ug/peptide/mL. CD40L-negative CD69-negative CD45RO-high memory CD4+ T cells were sorted as populations depleted of antigen-responding cells. This material consisted of cultured CD4+ T cells from PBMCs, taken from a patient who received antiretroviral therapy. These receptors all stem from an adult with HIV. The donor label of this sample is uncertain.

The chain joins TRBV5-1 to TRBJ2-1; D might be TRBD2 (7 bases). The CDR3 runs to 12 residues. The V end was cut by 7 bases, the J end by 8 bases, with 13 bases between. From germline, CDR1 is SGHRS and CDR2 YFSETQ. The CDR3 nucleotides read TGCGCCAGCCGCCCGGGGGGCGATGAGCAGTTCTTC. Translated: CASRPGGDEQFF.

The J gene is TRBJ2-5, the V gene TRBV5-1, with D perhaps matching TRBD2 (5 bases). Germline V gene sequence: CDR1 SGHRS, CDR2 YFSETQ. This CDR3 is 14 amino acids long. The V end was cut by 0 bases, the J end by 4 bases, with 10 bases between. As DNA, the CDR3 is TGCGCCAGCAGCTTGGGAAAGGCGGGAGAGACCCAGTACTTC. It yields the protein CASSLGKAGETQYF.

J is TRBJ2-3 and V is TRBV30; possible D gene TRBD1, 5 bases. Germline V lookup: CDR1 GTSNPN, CDR2 SVGIG (reference sequence). The CDR3 has 15 residues. The V and J ends lost 5 bases and 0 bases respectively, with 15 bases between them. CDR3 nucleotide sequence: TGTGCCTGGCTGGCAGGGTTTTCTAGCACAGATACGCAGTATTTT. This codes for CAWLAGFSSTDTQYF.

The V call is TRBV6-1, the J call TRBJ1-2; D is perhaps TRBD1 (5 bases). The length of the CDR3 is 16 residues. The germline V gene has CDR1 MNHNS and CDR2 SASEGT. Trimming cost V 1 base and J 5 bases, with 17 bases left between them. In DNA, the CDR3 is TGTGCCAGCAGTGAAGGGACACGGGGCGCCTTTTATGGCTACACCTTC. This sequence encodes CASSEGTRGAFYGYTF.

There are a few counts of this clone. The V and J genes are TRBV7-9 and TRBJ1-5, with 9 bases aligning to TRBD1. Germline V CDR1 and CDR2: SEHNR, FQNEAQ (reference sequence). The CDR3 is 16 residues long. J gave up 4 bases and V 5 bases, and 9 bases lay outside the gene matches. The CDR3 sequence is CASSLSTGTGNQPQHF. The CDR3 bases are TGTGCCAGCAGCCTAAGTACCGGGACAGGGAATCAGCCCCAGCATTTT.

The chain joins TRBV6-5 to TRBJ2-5; D possibly matches TRBD1 or TRBD2 (6 bases each). Trimming stripped 6 bases from V and 4 bases from J, with 18 bases between. The CDR3 consists of 15 residues. The germline gives CDR1 MNHEY, CDR2 SVGAGI. The CDR3 spells CASSPSGGGIETQYF. CDR3 DNA sequence: TGTGCCAGCAGCCCCTCCGGAGGGGGGATAGAGACCCAGTACTTC.

The chain couples TRBV3-1 (or the pseudogene TRBV3-2) to TRBJ2-3; D is ambiguous. The V end lost 2 bases, the J end lost 6 bases, and 9 bases lay between the germline ends. Germline lookup yields CDR1 LGHDT and CDR2 YNNKEL (reference sequence). The CDR3 contains 13 residues. CDR3 nucleotides: TGTGCCAGCAGCCAATACCTCCAGGATACGCAGTATTTT. It is translated as CASSQYLQDTQYF.

This chain links TRBV6-5 with TRBJ2-2; a weak D match, TRBD2 (5 bases). Per germline, CDR1 MNHEY and CDR2 SVGAGI. Trimming removed 10 bases at V and 7 bases at J, with 13 bases between. This CDR3 comprises 12 residues. CDR3 in amino acids: CATPSEGGELFF. The CDR3 nucleotides read TGTGCCACCCCAAGTGAGGGCGGGGAGCTGTTTTTT.

The V gene is TRBV10-3, the J gene TRBJ1-2, with D unclear. CDR3 length equals 14 residues. The V gene's germline CDR1 is ENHRY and CDR2 SYGVKD. V was pared by 3 bases and J by 2 bases, with 10 bases between. Here the CDR3 reads CAISDMAMNYGYTF. DNA of the CDR3: TGTGCCATCAGTGATATGGCCATGAACTATGGCTACACCTTC.

The gene calls are TRBV13 and TRBJ2-4, with 8 bases aligning to TRBD1. Trimming cost V 4 bases and J 4 bases; bases outside gene matches: 6. The length of the CDR3 is 15 residues. The germline V gene has CDR1 PRHDT and CDR2 FYEKMQ (reference sequence). In nucleotides, the CDR3 is TGTGCCAGCAGCTCCGGACAGGGAAGGAAAAACATTCAGTACTTC. It codes for CASSSGQGRKNIQYF. Full variable domain (remainder filled in from reference TRBV13 and TRBJ2-4): AAGVIQSPRHLIKEKRETATLKCYPIPRHDTVYWYQQGPGQDPQFLISFYEKMQSDKGSIPDRFSAQQFSDYHSELNMSSLELGDSALYFCASSSGQGRKNIQYFGAGTRLSVL.

This chain uses TRBV2 with TRBJ1-2; D may be TRBD1 (5 bases). Germline values: CDR1 SNHLY, CDR2 FYNNEI. V was pared by 3 bases and J by 5 bases, with 10 bases between. The CDR3 loop spans 13 amino acids. CDR3 in amino acids: CASSEGGEYGYTF. The CDR3 DNA reads TGTGCCAGCAGTGAGGGAGGGGAATATGGCTACACCTTC.

This clone was observed once. The chain uses TRBV10-1 and TRBJ1-1, with 12 bases identical to TRBD1. J was trimmed by 0 bases and V by 6 bases; bases with no gene match: 5. Looked up from germline, CDR1 is WNHNN and CDR2 is SYGVQD (reference sequence). The CDR3 covers 16 residues. CDR3 in DNA: TGCGCCAGCAGCTTTGGGACAGGGGGCATGAACACTGAAGCTTTCTTT. Its protein is CASSFGTGGMNTEAFF.

The chain combines TRBV4-1 with TRBJ2-5; 10 bases map to TRBD1. J gave up 1 base and V 0 bases, and 5 bases lay outside the gene matches. This CDR3 spans 17 amino acids. Looked up from germline, CDR1 is MGHRA and CDR2 is YSYEKL. The CDR3 sequence is CASSQEGRTGGQETQYF. CDR3 bases: TGCGCCAGCAGCCAAGAGGGGAGGACAGGGGGCCAAGAGACCCAGTACTTC.

This clone was picked up a small number of times. The J gene is TRBJ1-2, the V gene TRBV5-4; 11 nucleotides match TRBD1. Trimming at V came to 0 bases and at J to 10 bases, leaving 5 bases not matched to a gene. Germline V gene sequence: CDR1 SGHNT, CDR2 YYREEE (reference sequence). The CDR3 length is 14 residues. CDR3 loop: CASSLVGQGVVYTF. The CDR3 DNA sequence: TGTGCCAGCAGCTTGGTGGGACAGGGGGTGGTCTACACCTTC.

The table lists this clone with a count of one. The gene calls are TRBV30 and TRBJ2-1; 9 nucleotides match TRBD2. With V trimmed by 4 bases and J by 3 bases, 7 bases remained unmatched. The CDR3 covers 15 residues. Germline CDR1 is GTSNPN and CDR2 is SVGIG (reference sequence). The CDR3 reads CAWTTLAGIYNEQFF. CDR3 nucleotides: TGTGCCTGGACGACTCTAGCGGGGATCTACAATGAGCAGTTCTTC. Supplemented by reference TRBV30 and TRBJ2-1, the full variable domain reads SQTIHQWPATLVQPVGSPLSLECTVEGTSNPNLYWYRQAAGRGLQLLFYSVGIGQISSEVPQNLSASRPQDRQFILSSKKLLLSDSGFYLCAWTTLAGIYNEQFFGPGTRLTVL.

This clone came up a few times. The V and J genes are TRBV13 and TRBJ1-6; 8 nucleotides match TRBD1. The CDR3 has 17 amino acids. V was clipped by 5 bases and J by 0 bases; unmatched bases: 6. Germline CDR1 PRHDT, CDR2 FYEKMQ (reference sequence). In DNA form, the CDR3 reads TGTGCCAGCAGCCGACGGGACAGGAGCTCCTATAATTCACCCCTCCACTTT. This translates into CASSRRDRSSYNSPLHF.

The J gene is TRBJ2-3, the V gene TRBV12-3 or TRBV12-4; 7 nucleotides line up with TRBD1. The CDR3 is made up of 13 amino acids. J was trimmed by 4 bases and V by 6 bases; bases with no gene match: 4. Here the CDR3 DNA reads TGTGCCAGCAGCCCGGGGACAGCAGATACGCAGTATTTT. Protein product: CASSPGTADTQYF.

This rearrangement joins TRBV20-1 to TRBJ1-1; D gene uncertain. The germline gives CDR1 DFQATT, CDR2 SNEGSKA (reference sequence). V lost 3 bases to trimming and J lost 6 bases, with 14 bases between them. This CDR3 comprises 13 residues. The CDR3 sequence: CSASPGDHAEAFF. CDR3 nucleotide sequence: TGCAGTGCTAGTCCAGGTGATCACGCTGAAGCTTTCTTT.

The V call is TRBV5-1, the J call TRBJ2-4; D may be TRBD2 (6 bases). Trimming shortened V by 4 bases and J by 1 base, and 15 bases separated the two germline ends. The germline CDR1 and CDR2 sequences are SGHRS and YFSETQ. The CDR3 is 16 amino acids. In nucleotides, the CDR3 is TGCGCCAGCAGCCCCGGAGGGCACGGGGCCAAAAACATTCAGTACTTC. This translates into CASSPGGHGAKNIQYF.

This chain links TRBV14 with TRBJ1-1; D unclear. V was shortened by 2 bases and J by 1 base, with 5 bases between the two germline ends. Germline CDR1 reads SGHDN; CDR2 reads FVKESK. The CDR3 is made up of 13 amino acids. The DNA for the CDR3 is TGTGCCAGCAGCCAATATCAGAACACTGAAGCTTTCTTT. It codes for CASSQYQNTEAFF.

The chain uses TRBV11-2 and TRBJ2-4; 12 bases line up with TRBD2. In germline, CDR1 is SGHAT, CDR2 FQNNGV. V lost 1 base to trimming and J lost 0 bases; unmatched junction nucleotides: 7. This CDR3 contains 19 residues. The chain's CDR3 is CASSLGASGGGRAKNIQYF. CDR3 bases: TGTGCCAGCAGCTTAGGGGCTAGCGGGGGGGGCCGAGCCAAAAACATTCAGTACTTC. Based on the CDR3 plus reference TRBV11-2 and TRBJ2-4, the full variable domain is EAGVAQSPRYKIIEKRQSVAFWCNPISGHATLYWYQQILGQGPKLLIQFQNNGVVDDSQLPKDRFSAERLKGVDSTLKIQPAKLEDSAVYLCASSLGASGGGRAKNIQYFGAGTRLSVL.

As for this clone: The DNA is left out, because the CDR3 cannot be placed on it with certainty; the CDR3 is given as TCRdb lists it. This chain connects TRBV9 to TRBJ2-5. Per germline, CDR1 SGDLS and CDR2 YYNGEE. A total of 15 residues make up the CDR3, ends included. CDR3 region: CASSVGVSWGTGTYF.

This clone was seen once. The CDR3 DNA reads TGTGCCAGCAGCTGCGCAATTAGCGGGGGGGCCTCGGCAGATACGCAGTATTTT. This translates into CASSCAISGGASADTQYF. The chain uses TRBV12-1 and TRBJ2-3; the listed D gene, TRBD2, was not tested against the DNA. TRBV12-1 is marked as a pseudogene. The CDR3 is made up of 18 amino acids.

This chain connects TRBV30 to TRBJ2-3; D is possibly TRBD1 (6 bases). V was pared by 4 bases and J by 1 base, with 12 bases between. The CDR3 is made up of 14 amino acids. CDR1 and CDR2 (germline): GTSNPN, SVGIG (reference sequence). The CDR3 region is CAWNTGSGTDTQYF. DNA of the CDR3: TGTGCCTGGAATACAGGGTCCGGCACAGATACGCAGTATTTT.

This chain joins TRBV10-3 and TRBJ1-1; D not certain. Germline CDR1 ENHRY, CDR2 SYGVKD. V was trimmed by 8 bases and J by 3 bases, leaving 16 bases between them. This CDR3 is 14 amino acids long. The CDR3 DNA follows: TGTGCCATCGCTCAAACCGGGCTAGACACTGAAGCTTTCTTT. This encodes CAIAQTGLDTEAFF.

J is TRBJ1-3 and V is TRBV7-3; D gene unclear. This CDR3 region has 12 residues. Trimming cost V 2 bases and J 1 base, with 0 bases left between them. Germline V CDR1 and CDR2: SGHTA, FQGTGA. The CDR3 bases are TGTGCCAGCAGCTTATCTGGAAACACCATATATTTT. It is translated as CASSLSGNTIYF.

This sequence joins TRBV6-1 and TRBJ1-3, with D uncertain. CDR1 and CDR2 (germline): MNHNS, SASEGT. This CDR3 contains 15 residues. The V end lost 3 bases, the J end lost 3 bases, and 12 bases lay between the germline ends. Here the CDR3 reads CASSEARARGNTIYF. In DNA, the CDR3 is TGTGCCAGCAGTGAGGCGAGGGCGCGTGGAAACACCATATATTTT.

The chain links TRBV28 to TRBJ2-5; no clear D gene. Germline loops: CDR1 MDHEN, CDR2 SYDVKM. The CDR3 extends over 14 amino acids. The germline V and J ends were trimmed by 4 bases and 4 bases, with 13 bases remaining between them. The CDR3 region is CASSSSAATETQYF. The CDR3 bases are TGTGCCAGCAGTTCGTCCGCGGCGACAGAGACCCAGTACTTC.

The chain joins TRBV15 to TRBJ1-2; D is perhaps TRBD1 (6 bases). CDR1 is LNHNV and CDR2 is YYDKDF in the germline V gene (reference sequence). Between the trimmed V and J ends, which lost 0 bases and 4 bases, there was a span of 12 bases. This CDR3 comprises 15 residues. The DNA of the CDR3 is TGTGCCACCAGCAGAGATGGACAGCACGCCTATGGCTACACCTTC. Protein sequence: CATSRDGQHAYGYTF.

V usage is TRBV20-1 and J usage is TRBJ1-4; 10 bases line up with TRBD1. The germline gives CDR1 DFQATT, CDR2 SNEGSKA (reference sequence). Trimming took 3 bases from V and 7 from J; bases not matched to a gene: 8. This CDR3 has 15 residues. The CDR3 here is CSASHYGTGVEKLFF. The CDR3 DNA sequence: TGCAGTGCTAGTCACTACGGGACAGGGGTTGAAAAACTGTTTTTT.

This chain uses TRBV6-5 with TRBJ1-1, with 7 positions matching TRBD1. From germline, CDR1 is MNHEY and CDR2 SVGAGI. Trimming took 6 bases from V and 4 from J; bases not matched to a gene: 8. This CDR3 spans 14 amino acids. DNA of the CDR3: TGTGCCAGCAGGTACAGGGGAGGAGGCACTGAAGCTTTCTTT. It specifies CASRYRGGGTEAFF.

This sequence joins TRBV5-5 and TRBJ1-4, with D uncertain. The V gene's germline CDR1 is SGHKS and CDR2 YYEKEE (reference sequence). Trimming cost V 0 bases and J 7 bases, with 7 bases left between them. This CDR3 comprises 13 residues. CDR3 protein: CASSLVVGEKLFF. CDR3 sequence (DNA): TGTGCCAGCAGCTTGGTGGTTGGTGAAAAACTGTTTTTT.